Shown below are 6 T cell receptor beta chains from a single sample sequenced in a study of circulating CD8 cells and anti-PD-1 response in melanoma. Four subsets defined by PD-1 and/or TIGIT were sorted from live CD3+CD8+TCRalphabeta+ cells. Each library started from around 14 ng of total RNA using the QIAseq Immune Repertoire TCR panel. TCRdb used MiXCR to reprocess the reads, holding one entry per CDR3 protein. The sample contains about 800 distinct CDR3 sequences, about 6% of which appear only once. Here the sequenced sample was CD8+ T cells from PBMCs, taken at baseline or after one month of anti-PD-1 therapy (not recorded which). Receptors were obtained from a human donor with melanoma.

By frequency in the sample, this clonotype is large. The chain recombines TRBV27 with TRBJ2-7; D is unresolved. V lost 10 bases, J lost 4 bases, and 17 bases lay in between. This CDR3 has 13 residues. Germline CDR1 reads MNHEY; CDR2 reads SMNVEV (reference sequence). The CDR3 DNA reads as TGTGCCACCCGATTAGGGATTGGATACGAGCAGTACTTC. Translation gives CATRLGIGYEQYF.

J is TRBJ1-1 and V is TRBV19; the D is unclear. The germline V and J ends were trimmed by 0 bases and 0 bases, with 8 bases remaining between them. This CDR3 comprises 15 residues. Germline CDR1 is LNHDA and CDR2 is SQIVND (reference sequence). The CDR3 spells CASSIEEGMNTEAFF. Here the CDR3 DNA reads TGTGCCAGTAGTATAGAGGAAGGAATGAACACTGAAGCTTTCTTT.

This clonotype rates as large (0.1 to 1%). The chain couples TRBV4-3 to TRBJ2-3; 11 nucleotides align to TRBD2. The CDR3 length is 17 residues. Trimming removed 0 bases from V and 5 bases from J; junction bases left unmatched: 7. Germline V gene data show CDR1 as LGHNA and CDR2 as YSLEER. The CDR3 region is CASSQDTSGGGRDTQYF. The DNA for the CDR3 is TGCGCCAGCAGCCAAGATACTAGCGGGGGCGGGAGAGATACGCAGTATTTT.

This clonotype is medium-sized within its sample. The CDR3 loop reads CASSLAGQGDNEQFF. Written as DNA, the CDR3 is TGTGCCAGCAGCTTGGCAGGGCAGGGTGACAATGAGCAGTTCTTC. The V call is TRBV5-6, the J call TRBJ2-1; maybe TRBD1 (5 bases). Germline CDR1 and CDR2: SGHDT and YYEEEE. CDR3 length: 15 amino acids. Trimming took 0 bases from V and 5 from J, leaving 12 bases between them.

This clonotype is categorized as large. The rearrangement links TRBV5-6 to TRBJ1-1; 9 bases align to TRBD1. The germline CDR1 and CDR2 sequences are SGHDT and YYEEEE. The CDR3 loop spans 11 amino acids. Trimming removed 7 bases from V and 5 bases from J; junction bases left unmatched: 0. The CDR3 sequence is CASGQGTEAFF. The CDR3 DNA reads TGTGCCAGCGGACAGGGGACTGAAGCTTTCTTT. Full variable domain (remainder filled in from reference TRBV5-6 and TRBJ1-1): DAGVTQSPTHLIKTRGQQVTLRCSPKSGHDTVSWYQQALGQGPQFIFQYYEEEERQRGNFPDRFSGHQFPNYSSELNVNALLLGDSALYLCASGQGTEAFFGQGTRLTVV.

This rearrangement joins TRBV7-8 to TRBJ1-2; D remains ambiguous. The V and J ends lost 5 bases and 4 bases respectively, with 11 bases between them. Germline V CDR1 and CDR2: SGHVS, FQNEAQ. The CDR3 totals 13 residues. For the CDR3, the DNA is TGTGCCAGCAGCAAGGGCAGAGGCTATGGCTACACCTTC. As protein: CASSKGRGYGYTF.